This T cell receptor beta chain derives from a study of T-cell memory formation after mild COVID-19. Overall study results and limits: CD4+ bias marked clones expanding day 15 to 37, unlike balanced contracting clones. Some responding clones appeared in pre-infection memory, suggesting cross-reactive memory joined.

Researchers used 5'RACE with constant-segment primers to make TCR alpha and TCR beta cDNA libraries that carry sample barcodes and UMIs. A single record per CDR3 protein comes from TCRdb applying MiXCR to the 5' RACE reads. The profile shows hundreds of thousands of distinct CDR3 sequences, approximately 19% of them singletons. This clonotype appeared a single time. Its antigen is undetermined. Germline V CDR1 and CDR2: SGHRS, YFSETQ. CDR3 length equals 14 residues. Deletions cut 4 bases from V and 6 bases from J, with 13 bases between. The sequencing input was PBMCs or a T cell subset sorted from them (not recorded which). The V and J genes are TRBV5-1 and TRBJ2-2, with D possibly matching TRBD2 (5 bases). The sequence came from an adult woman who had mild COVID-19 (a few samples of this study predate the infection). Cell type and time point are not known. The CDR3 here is CASSTGNQAGELFF. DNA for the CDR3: TGCGCCAGCAGCACCGGGAACCAAGCCGGGGAGCTGTTTTTT.